The next 4 T cell receptor beta chains were all read from a single sample in a study of neurological immune-mediated disorders. TCRdb reprocessed the 5' RACE reads via MiXCR and lists one record per CDR3 protein. The sample lists 45,000 to 55,000 distinct CDR3 sequences, over 3% occurring once. Sequenced sample: PBMCs. These TCRs come from a man in his forties with multiple sclerosis.

This clonotype was found many times. This chain uses TRBV12-3 or TRBV12-4 with TRBJ2-3, with unresolved D. This CDR3 is built from 14 residues. Trimming removed 2 bases from V and 1 base from J, with 7 bases in between. The CDR3 reads CASSLHKRTDTQYF. The CDR3 nucleotides are TGTGCCAGCAGTTTACATAAGCGCACAGATACGCAGTATTTT.

This clonotype was observed many times. The genes are TRBV18 and TRBJ1-1; 7 bases are shared with TRBD1. Germline values: CDR1 KGHSH, CDR2 LQKENI. CDR3 size: 16 residues. V lost 3 bases, J lost 1 base, and 8 bases stayed unmatched. In nucleotides, the CDR3 is TGTGCCAGCTCACCTGAACAGGGGCGTTCGAACACTGAAGCTTTCTTT. It codes for CASSPEQGRSNTEAFF.

This clonotype was detected only a few times. Given a much more abundant clone one base away, this may be a read error. The V and J genes are TRBV3-1 and TRBJ2-5; a weak D match, TRBD1 (6 bases). V lost 4 bases and J 5 bases, leaving 14 bases between the germline ends. This CDR3 is 14 amino acids long. The germline V gene encodes CDR1 LGHDT and CDR2 YNNKEL (reference sequence). DNA of the CDR3: TGTGCCAGCAGCCGGGACATCGGTCGGGAGACCCAGTACTTC. Translated: CASSRDIGRETQYF.

The sample holds many counts of this clonotype. The V and J genes are TRBV7-2 and TRBJ1-1; no firm D call. V shed 5 bases and J shed 2 bases, with 9 bases lying between them. The germline gives CDR1 SGHTA, CDR2 FQGNSA. The CDR3 length is 13 residues. The CDR3 DNA follows: TGTGCCAGCAGCCCGACAAGAAACACTGAAGCTTTCTTT. It yields the protein CASSPTRNTEAFF. Full variable domain (rest looked up from reference TRBV7-2 and TRBJ1-1): GAGVSQSPSNKVTEKGKDVELRCDPISGHTALYWYRQSLGQGLEFLIYFQGNSAPDKSGLPSDRFSAERTGGSVSTLTIQRTQQEDSAVYLCASSPTRNTEAFFGQGTRLTVV.